This T cell receptor beta chain was identified in a study of blood T cell repertoires in COVID-19. At the level of the study: COVID-19 samples collected from the United States, Italy and Spain covered acute and convalescent phases. The analysed material was cDNA or gDNA that came from T cells, B-cell-depleted T cells, or PBMCs.

Authors' data handling: Estimates of nucleated cell counts were drawn from the amplification of reference gene primers. Here immunoSEQ multiplex PCR was the method, and the copy in TCRdb shows in-frame clones only, minus some. The V and J calls and clone size are taken from that table; D and trimming were inferred from the DNA. The table lists some 200,000 clones, around 80% of them singletons. The CDR3 covers 16 residues. V shed 4 bases, J shed 4 bases, and the junction held 12 bases outside the gene matches. Per germline, CDR1 MNHEY and CDR2 SVGAGI. The sequenced sample was peripheral blood. This chain links TRBV6-5 with TRBJ1-2, with 7 bases aligning to TRBD1. This receptor was identified in a man between 50 and 59 years old with active or convalescent COVID-19. The CDR3: CASSSSGQAPRYGYTF. The CDR3 region has the DNA TGTGCCAGCAGTTCCTCCGGACAGGCGCCCCGCTATGGCTACACCTTC.